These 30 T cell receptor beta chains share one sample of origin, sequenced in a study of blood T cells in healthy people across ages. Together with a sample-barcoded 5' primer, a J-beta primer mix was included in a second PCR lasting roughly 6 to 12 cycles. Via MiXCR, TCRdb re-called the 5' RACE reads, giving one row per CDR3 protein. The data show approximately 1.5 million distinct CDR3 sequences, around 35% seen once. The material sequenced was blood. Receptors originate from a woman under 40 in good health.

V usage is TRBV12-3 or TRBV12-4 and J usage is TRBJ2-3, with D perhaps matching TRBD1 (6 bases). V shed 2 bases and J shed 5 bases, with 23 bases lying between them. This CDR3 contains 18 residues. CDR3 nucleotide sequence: TGTGCCAGCAGTTTAATTGATTTGAGGACAGTGCTACGAGATACGCAGTATTTT. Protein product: CASSLIDLRTVLRDTQYF.

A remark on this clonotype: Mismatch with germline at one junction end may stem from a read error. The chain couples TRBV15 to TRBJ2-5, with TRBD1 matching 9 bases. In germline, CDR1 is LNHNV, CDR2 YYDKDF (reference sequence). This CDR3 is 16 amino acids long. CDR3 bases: TGTGGCACCAGCATACGGACAGGGGAGATGGGAGAGACCCAGTACTTC. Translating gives CGTSIRTGEMGETQYF. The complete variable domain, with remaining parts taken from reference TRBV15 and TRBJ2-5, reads DAMVIQNPRYQVTQFGKPVTLSCSQTLNHNVMYWYQQKSSQAPKLLFHYYDKDFNNEADTPDNFQSRRPNTSFCFLDIRSPGLGDTAMYLCGTSIRTGEMGETQYFGPGTRLLVL.

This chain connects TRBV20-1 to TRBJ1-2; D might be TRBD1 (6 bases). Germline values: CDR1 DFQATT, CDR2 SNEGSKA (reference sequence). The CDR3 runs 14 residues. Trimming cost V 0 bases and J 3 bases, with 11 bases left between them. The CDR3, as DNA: TGCAGTGCTAGAGATAACAGGGCTGACTATGGCTACACCTTC. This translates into CSARDNRADYGYTF.

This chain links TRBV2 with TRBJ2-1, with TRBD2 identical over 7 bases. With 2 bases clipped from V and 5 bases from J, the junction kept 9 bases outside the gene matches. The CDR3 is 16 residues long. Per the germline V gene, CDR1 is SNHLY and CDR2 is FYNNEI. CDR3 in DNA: TGTGCCAGCAGTGAAATAGGGCTAGCGGTTAACAATGAGCAGTTCTTC. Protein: CASSEIGLAVNNEQFF.

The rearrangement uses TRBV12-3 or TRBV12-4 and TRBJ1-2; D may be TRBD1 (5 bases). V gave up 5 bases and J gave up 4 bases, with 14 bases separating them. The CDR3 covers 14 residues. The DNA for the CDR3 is TGTGCCAGCAGTCCTCCCGGGGCAGTCTATGGCTACACCTTC. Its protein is CASSPPGAVYGYTF.

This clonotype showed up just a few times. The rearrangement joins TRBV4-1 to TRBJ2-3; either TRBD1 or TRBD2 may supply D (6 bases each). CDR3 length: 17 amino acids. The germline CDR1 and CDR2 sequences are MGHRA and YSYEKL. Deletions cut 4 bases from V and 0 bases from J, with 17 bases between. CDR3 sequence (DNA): TGCGCCAGCAGCCCCCTGGGGGGCCGTACTAGCACAGATACGCAGTATTTT. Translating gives CASSPLGGRTSTDTQYF.

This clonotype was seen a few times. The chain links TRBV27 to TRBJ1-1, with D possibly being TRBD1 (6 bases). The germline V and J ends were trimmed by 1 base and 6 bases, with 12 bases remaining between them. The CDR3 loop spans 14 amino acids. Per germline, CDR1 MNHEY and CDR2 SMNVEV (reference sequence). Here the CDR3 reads CASSLFRQVPEAFF. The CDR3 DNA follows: TGTGCCAGCAGTTTATTCCGACAGGTTCCTGAAGCTTTCTTT.

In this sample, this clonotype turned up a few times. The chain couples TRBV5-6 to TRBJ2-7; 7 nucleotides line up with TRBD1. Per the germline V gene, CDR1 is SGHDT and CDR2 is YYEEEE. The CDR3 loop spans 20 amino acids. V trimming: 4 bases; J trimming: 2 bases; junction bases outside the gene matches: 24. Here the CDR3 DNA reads TGTGCCAGCAGCGTACGAGGACAGGCCTACGCTCTGGCTTACCCCTACGAGCAGTACTTC. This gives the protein CASSVRGQAYALAYPYEQYF.

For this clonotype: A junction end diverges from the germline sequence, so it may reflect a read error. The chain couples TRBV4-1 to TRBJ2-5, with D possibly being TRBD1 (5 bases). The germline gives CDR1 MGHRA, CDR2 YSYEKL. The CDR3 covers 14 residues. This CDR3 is CASNQTGVRETQYF. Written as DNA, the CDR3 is TGCGCCAGCAACCAAACAGGAGTTAGAGAGACCCAGTACTTC.

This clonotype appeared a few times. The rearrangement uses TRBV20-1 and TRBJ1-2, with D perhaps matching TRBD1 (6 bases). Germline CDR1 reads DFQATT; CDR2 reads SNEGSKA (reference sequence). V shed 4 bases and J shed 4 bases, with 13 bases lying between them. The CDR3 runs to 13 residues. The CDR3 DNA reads TGCAGTGCTACCCGGGGGCAGCTCTATGGCTACACCTTC. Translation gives CSATRGQLYGYTF.

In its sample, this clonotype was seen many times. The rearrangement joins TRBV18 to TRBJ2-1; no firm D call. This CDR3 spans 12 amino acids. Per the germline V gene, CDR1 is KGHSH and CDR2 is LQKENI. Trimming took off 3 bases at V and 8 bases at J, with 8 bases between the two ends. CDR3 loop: CASSPLADEQFF. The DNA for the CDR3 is TGTGCCAGCTCACCGTTAGCCGATGAGCAGTTCTTC.

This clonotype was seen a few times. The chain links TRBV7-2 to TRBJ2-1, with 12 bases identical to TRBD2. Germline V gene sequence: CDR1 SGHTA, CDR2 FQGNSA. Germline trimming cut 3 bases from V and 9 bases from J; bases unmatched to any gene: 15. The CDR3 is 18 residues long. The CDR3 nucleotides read TGTGCCAGCAGCTTCGTCCGACGACTAGCGGGGGAAGAGGGTGAGCAGTTCTTC. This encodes CASSFVRRLAGEEGEQFF.

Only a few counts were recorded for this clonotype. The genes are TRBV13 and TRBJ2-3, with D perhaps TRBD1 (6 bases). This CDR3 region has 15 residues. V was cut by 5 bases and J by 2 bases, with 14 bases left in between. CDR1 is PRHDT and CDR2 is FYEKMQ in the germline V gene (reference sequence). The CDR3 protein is CASSQTGELTDTQYF. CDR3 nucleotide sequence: TGTGCCAGCAGCCAGACAGGAGAACTCACAGATACGCAGTATTTT.

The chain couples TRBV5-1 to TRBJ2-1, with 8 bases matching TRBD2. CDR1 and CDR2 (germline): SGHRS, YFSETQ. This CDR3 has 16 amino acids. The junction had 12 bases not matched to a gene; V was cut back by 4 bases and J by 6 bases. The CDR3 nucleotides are TGCGCCAGCAGCCGCAGACCGGGAGGGCCGGGCAATGAGCAGTTCTTC. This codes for CASSRRPGGPGNEQFF.

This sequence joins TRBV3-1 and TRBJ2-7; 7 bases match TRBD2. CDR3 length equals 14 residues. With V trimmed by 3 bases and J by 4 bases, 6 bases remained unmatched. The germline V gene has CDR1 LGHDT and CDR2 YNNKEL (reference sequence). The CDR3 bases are TGTGCCAGCAGCCACGCCCGGCGGGAGTACGAGCAGTACTTC. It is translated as CASSHARREYEQYF.

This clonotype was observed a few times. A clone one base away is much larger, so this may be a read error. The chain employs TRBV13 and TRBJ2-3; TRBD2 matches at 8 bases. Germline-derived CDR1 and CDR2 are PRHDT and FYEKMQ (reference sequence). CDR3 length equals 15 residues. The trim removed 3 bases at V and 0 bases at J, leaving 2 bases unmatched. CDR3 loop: CASSFSGDSTDTQYF. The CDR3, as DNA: TGTGCCAGCAGCTTTAGCGGGGATAGCACAGATACGCAGTATTTT.

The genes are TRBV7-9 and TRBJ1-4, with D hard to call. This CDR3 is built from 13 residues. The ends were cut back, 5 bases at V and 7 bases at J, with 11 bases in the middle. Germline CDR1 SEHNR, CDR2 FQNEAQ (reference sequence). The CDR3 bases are TGTGCCAGCAGCGGTCGAAGGAGTGAAAAACTGTTTTTT. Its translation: CASSGRRSEKLFF.

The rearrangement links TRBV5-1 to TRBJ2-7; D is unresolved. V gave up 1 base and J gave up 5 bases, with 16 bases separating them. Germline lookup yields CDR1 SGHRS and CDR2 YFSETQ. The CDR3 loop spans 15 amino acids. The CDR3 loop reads CASSLPVAGAHEQYF. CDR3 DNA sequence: TGCGCCAGCAGCTTGCCCGTAGCCGGAGCACACGAGCAGTACTTC.

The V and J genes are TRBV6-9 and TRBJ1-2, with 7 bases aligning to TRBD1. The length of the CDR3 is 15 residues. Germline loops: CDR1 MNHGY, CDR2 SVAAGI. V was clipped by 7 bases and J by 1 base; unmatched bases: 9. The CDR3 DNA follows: TGTGCCAGCATTCTTCCGGGACAGATTAACTATGGCTACACCTTC. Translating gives CASILPGQINYGYTF.

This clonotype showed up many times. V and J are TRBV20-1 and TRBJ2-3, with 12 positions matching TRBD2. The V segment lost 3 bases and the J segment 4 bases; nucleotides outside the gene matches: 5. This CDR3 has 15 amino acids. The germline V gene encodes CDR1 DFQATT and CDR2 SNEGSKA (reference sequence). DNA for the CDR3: TGCAGTGCTAGTTCGACTAGCGGGAGTCCAGATACGCAGTATTTT. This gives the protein CSASSTSGSPDTQYF.

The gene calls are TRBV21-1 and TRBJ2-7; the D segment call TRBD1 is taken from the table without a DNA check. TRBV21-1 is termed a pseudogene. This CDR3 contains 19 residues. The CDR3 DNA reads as TGTGCCAGCAGCAAAGGACTAAAGGGCTCCAGGGAAAAGGCCTACGAGCAGTACTTC. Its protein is CASSKGLKGSREKAYEQYF.

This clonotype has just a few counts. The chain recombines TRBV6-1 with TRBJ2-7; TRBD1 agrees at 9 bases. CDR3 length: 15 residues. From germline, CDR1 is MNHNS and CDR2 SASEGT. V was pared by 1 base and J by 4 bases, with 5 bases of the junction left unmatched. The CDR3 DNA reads TGTGCCAGCAGTGAAGGGGGGACAGGGAAATACGAGCAGTACTTC. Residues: CASSEGGTGKYEQYF.

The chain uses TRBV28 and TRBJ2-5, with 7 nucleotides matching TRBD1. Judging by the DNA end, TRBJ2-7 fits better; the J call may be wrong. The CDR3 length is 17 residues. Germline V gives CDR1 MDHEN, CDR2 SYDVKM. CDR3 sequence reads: CASSAPGQSKPVYEQYF. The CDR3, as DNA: TGTGCCAGCAGTGCCCCGGGACAGAGCAAACCTGTCTACGAGCAGTACTTC.

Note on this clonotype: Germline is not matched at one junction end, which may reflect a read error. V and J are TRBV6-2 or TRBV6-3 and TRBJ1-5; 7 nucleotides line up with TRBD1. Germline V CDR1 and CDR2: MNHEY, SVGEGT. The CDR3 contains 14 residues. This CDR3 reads CASRETGESQPRHF. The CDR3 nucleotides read TGTGCCAGCAGAGAAACAGGGGAAAGTCAGCCCCGGCATTTT.

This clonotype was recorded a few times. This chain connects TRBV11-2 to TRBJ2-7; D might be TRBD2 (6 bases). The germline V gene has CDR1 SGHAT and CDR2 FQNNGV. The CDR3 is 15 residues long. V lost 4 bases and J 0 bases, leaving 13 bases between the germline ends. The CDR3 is CASSSHPGSSYEQYF. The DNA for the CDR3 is TGTGCCAGCAGCTCCCACCCCGGGAGCTCCTACGAGCAGTACTTC.

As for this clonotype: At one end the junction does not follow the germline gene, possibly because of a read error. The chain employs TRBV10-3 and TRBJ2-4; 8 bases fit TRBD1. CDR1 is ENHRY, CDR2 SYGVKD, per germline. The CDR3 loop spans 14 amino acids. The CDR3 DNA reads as TGTGTCATCAGTGATCAGGGGGCGCGAAACATTCAGTACTTC. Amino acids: CVISDQGARNIQYF.

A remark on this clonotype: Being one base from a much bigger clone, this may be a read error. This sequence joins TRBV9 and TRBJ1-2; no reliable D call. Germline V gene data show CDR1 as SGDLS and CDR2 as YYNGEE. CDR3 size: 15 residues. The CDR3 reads CASTLKGYGNYGCTF. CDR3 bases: TGTGCCAGCACCCTCAAAGGGTATGGCAACTATGGCTGCACCTTC.

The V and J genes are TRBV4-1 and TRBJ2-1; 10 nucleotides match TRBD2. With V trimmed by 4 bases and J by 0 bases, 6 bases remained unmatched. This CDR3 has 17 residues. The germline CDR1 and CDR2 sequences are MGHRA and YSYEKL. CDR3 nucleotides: TGCGCCAGCAGCCTTCAGGCTAGCGGGAGCTCCTACAATGAGCAGTTCTTC. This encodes CASSLQASGSSYNEQFF.

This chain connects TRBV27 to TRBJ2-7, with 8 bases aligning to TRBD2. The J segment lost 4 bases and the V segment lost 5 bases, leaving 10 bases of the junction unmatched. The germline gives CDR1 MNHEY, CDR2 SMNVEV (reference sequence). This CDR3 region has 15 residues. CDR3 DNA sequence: TGTGCCAGCAGTCCCATAGCGGGATTCGGGTACGAGCAGTACTTC. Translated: CASSPIAGFGYEQYF.

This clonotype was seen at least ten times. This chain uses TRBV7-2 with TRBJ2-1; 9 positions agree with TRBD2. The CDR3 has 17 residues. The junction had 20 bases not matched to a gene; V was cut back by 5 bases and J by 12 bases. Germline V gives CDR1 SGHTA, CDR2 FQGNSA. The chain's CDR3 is CASSQPGGGKAGGTQFF. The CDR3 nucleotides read TGTGCCAGCAGCCAACCGGGGGGGGGTAAAGCGGGAGGTACGCAGTTCTTC.